The 28 T cell receptor beta chains in this list originate from one sample, sequenced in a study of T cells in Graves' hyperthyroidism and ophthalmopathy. Amplification of TCR beta CDR3 regions used RNA as the template. First-round RT-PCR targeting the TCR CDR3 was performed with the HTBI primer set. Each CDR3 protein is one row after TCRdb ran MiXCR on the multiplex PCR reads. The sample holds 660,000 or so distinct CDR3 sequences; less than 25% are singletons and the top ten take 30% to 40%. Material: blood. The receptor set was obtained from a man aged 25-40 years with Graves' ophthalmopathy.

This clonotype was picked up a small number of times. The V call is TRBV7-8, the J call TRBJ2-7, with a tentative D call TRBD2 (6 bases). The CDR3 totals 15 residues. Germline lookup yields CDR1 SGHVS and CDR2 FQNEAQ. The V end lost 4 bases, the J end lost 2 bases, and 15 bases lay between the germline ends. The CDR3 reads CASSSREAFTYEQYF. In nucleotides, the CDR3 is TGTGCCAGCAGCTCAAGGGAGGCGTTTACCTACGAGCAGTACTTC.

This clonotype was detected many times. V is TRBV13 and J is TRBJ2-5, with 9 bases aligning to TRBD2. The CDR3 sequence is 16 residues long. The junction had 7 bases not matched to a gene; V was cut back by 3 bases and J by 2 bases. In germline, CDR1 is PRHDT, CDR2 FYEKMQ (reference sequence). In DNA, the CDR3 is TGTGCCAGCAGCTTGACCGATACTAGCGGGCAAGAGACCCAGTACTTC. This translates into CASSLTDTSGQETQYF.

In its sample, this clonotype was seen many times. The gene calls are TRBV20-1 and TRBJ2-7, with D tentatively TRBD2 (5 bases). Trimming pared 4 bases from V and 0 bases from J, leaving 13 bases between. Per the germline V gene, CDR1 is DFQATT and CDR2 is SNEGSKA (reference sequence). The CDR3 has 14 residues. The CDR3 bases are TGCAGTGCTATGTCCGGGGTCAGCTCCTACGAGCAGTACTTC. Translating gives CSAMSGVSSYEQYF.

This clonotype was seen repeatedly, ten times or more. The rearrangement joins TRBV6-1 to TRBJ1-2; D is unresolved. V shed 3 bases and J shed 4 bases, with 9 bases lying between them. The CDR3 extends over 13 amino acids. Per germline, CDR1 MNHNS and CDR2 SASEGT. DNA of the CDR3: TGTGCCAGCAGTGACTGGGAATCCTATGGCTACACCTTC. This codes for CASSDWESYGYTF.

Worth noting for this clonotype: The junction differs from germline at one of its ends, possibly a read error. The rearrangement links TRBV30 to TRBJ2-2, with TRBD1 identical over 7 bases. CDR3 length: 11 amino acids. Germline V lookup: CDR1 GTSNPN, CDR2 SVGIG (reference sequence). The DNA of the CDR3 is TGTGCCTGGCAGGACAGGTGGGAGCTGCTTTTT. Protein: CAWQDRWELLF.

The chain combines TRBV5-5 with TRBJ1-3, with D uncertain. In germline, CDR1 is SGHKS, CDR2 YYEKEE (reference sequence). The V end was cut by 5 bases, the J end by 0 bases, with 12 bases between. The CDR3 contains 15 residues. CDR3 amino acids: CASSWTGGSGNTIYF. The CDR3 DNA follows: TGTGCCAGCAGTTGGACGGGTGGCTCTGGAAACACCATATATTTT.

This sequence joins TRBV30 and TRBJ2-2; TRBD1 matches 11 bases. This CDR3 has 15 residues. Germline lookup yields CDR1 GTSNPN and CDR2 SVGIG (reference sequence). With 7 bases clipped from V and 4 bases from J, the junction kept 8 bases outside the gene matches. The CDR3 region is CASIGQGAVTGELFF. CDR3 DNA: TGTGCCTCTATCGGACAGGGGGCTGTCACCGGGGAGCTGTTTTTT.

V usage is TRBV7-2 and J usage is TRBJ2-1, with TRBD2 identical over 9 bases. CDR3 length equals 20 residues. Germline V CDR1 and CDR2: SGHTA, FQGNSA. After removal of 5 bases from V and 6 bases from J, the junction contained 23 bases not matched to a gene. CDR3 coding DNA: TGTGCCAGCAGCGATCCCGGTGCGGGACTAGCTTTTATCCTCGGCAATGAGCAGTTCTTC. Its protein is CASSDPGAGLAFILGNEQFF.

This sequence joins TRBV7-9 and TRBJ2-4; no reliable D call. V was shortened by 0 bases and J by 0 bases, with 12 bases between the two germline ends. The germline gives CDR1 SEHNR, CDR2 FQNEAQ (reference sequence). This CDR3 spans 17 amino acids. CDR3 sequence: CASSLATGILAKNIQYF. The CDR3 DNA reads TGTGCCAGCAGCTTAGCGACGGGCATACTAGCCAAAAACATTCAGTACTTC. Filled out from reference TRBV7-9 and TRBJ2-4, the complete variable domain reads DTGVSQNPRHKITKRGQNVTFRCDPISEHNRLYWYRQTLGQGPEFLTYFQNEAQLEKSRLLSDRFSAERPKGSFSTLEIQRTEQGDSAMYLCASSLATGILAKNIQYFGAGTRLSVL.

Comments on this clonotype: At one end the junction does not follow the germline gene, possibly because of a read error. The chain is built from TRBV24-1 and TRBJ2-3; TRBD2 matches at 16 bases. The V gene's germline CDR1 is KGHDR and CDR2 SFDVKD. The CDR3 runs to 18 residues. DNA for the CDR3: TGTACCACCAGCTTCCCGGGACTAGCGGGAGGGCTTACCGATACGCAGTATTTT. It specifies CTTSFPGLAGGLTDTQYF.

J is TRBJ2-1 and V is TRBV6-1, with 8 bases matching TRBD2. CDR3 length equals 16 residues. Trimming removed 6 bases from V and 4 bases from J; junction bases left unmatched: 11. Germline CDR1 and CDR2: MNHNS and SASEGT. Here the CDR3 reads CASSGRREGLYNEQFF. CDR3 DNA sequence: TGTGCCAGCAGCGGGAGACGGGAGGGCCTTTACAATGAGCAGTTCTTC.

This clonotype was detected only a few times. V usage is TRBV19 and J usage is TRBJ2-2, with 9 bases aligning to TRBD1. V dropped 4 bases and J dropped 6; count of bases not matched to a gene: 3. In germline, CDR1 is LNHDA, CDR2 SQIVND (reference sequence). This CDR3 has 14 residues. The CDR3 coding sequence is TGTGCCAGTAGTACACAGGGGGCTGCCGGGGAGCTGTTTTTT. Its translation is CASSTQGAAGELFF.

This chain uses TRBV19 with TRBJ2-7; D is perhaps TRBD2 (5 bases). The V end was cut by 3 bases, the J end by 1 base, with 7 bases between. Germline V gene lookup returns CDR1 LNHDA and CDR2 SQIVND (reference sequence). The length of the CDR3 is 13 residues. This CDR3 is CASSMRLSYEQYF. The CDR3 nucleotides read TGTGCCAGTAGTATGAGACTATCCTACGAGCAGTACTTC.

The CDR3 DNA reads TGCAGCGTTCTCCTTGGGGTCTCGTTTAATGAGCAGTTCTTC. It specifies CSVLLGVSFNEQFF. The chain combines TRBV29-1 with TRBJ2-1, with unresolved D. CDR1 and CDR2 (germline): SQVTM, ANQGSEA. V dropped 5 bases and J dropped 7 bases, with 18 bases sitting between them. CDR3 length equals 14 residues.

The chain links TRBV6-2 or TRBV6-3 to TRBJ1-2; D is unclear. The CDR3 length is 12 residues. V was shortened by 6 bases and J by 3 bases, with 8 bases between the two germline ends. Per germline, CDR1 MNHEY and CDR2 SVGEGT. The CDR3 region is CASRGIHYGYTF. CDR3 nucleotides: TGTGCCAGCAGGGGGATACACTATGGCTACACCTTC.

The sample holds many counts of this clonotype. V is TRBV20-1 and J is TRBJ2-1; no clear D gene. V gave up 0 bases and J gave up 0 bases, with 6 bases separating them. Germline lookup yields CDR1 DFQATT and CDR2 SNEGSKA (reference sequence). This CDR3 is 14 amino acids long. CDR3 region: CSARERSSYNEQFF. As DNA, the CDR3 is TGCAGTGCTAGAGAGCGGAGCTCCTACAATGAGCAGTTCTTC.

This chain joins TRBV20-1 and TRBJ1-1; D is uncertain. This CDR3 comprises 11 residues. Germline V gives CDR1 DFQATT, CDR2 SNEGSKA (reference sequence). The V end lost 3 bases, the J end lost 4 bases, and 6 bases lay between the germline ends. CDR3 in DNA: TGCAGTGCTAGTGTGAGCACTGAAGCTTTCTTT. Its translation: CSASVSTEAFF.

As for this clonotype: A clone one base away is much larger, so this may be a read error. V gene TRBV5-1 combines with J gene TRBJ2-7, with D tentatively TRBD1 (5 bases). The length of the CDR3 is 15 residues. Trimming took 5 bases from V and 2 from J, leaving 17 bases between them. Germline CDR1 SGHRS, CDR2 YFSETQ. CDR3 sequence reads: CASRTVTAHPYEQYF. The CDR3 DNA follows: TGCGCCAGCAGGACCGTGACAGCACACCCCTACGAGCAGTACTTC.

This clonotype was recorded many times. This rearrangement joins TRBV30 to TRBJ2-7; a weak D match, TRBD2 (6 bases). CDR1 GTSNPN and CDR2 SVGIG come from the germline V gene (reference sequence). This CDR3 region has 14 residues. V was cut by 3 bases and J by 0 bases, with 12 bases left in between. The CDR3 sequence is CAWRRDSSSYEQYF. The CDR3 region has the DNA TGTGCCTGGAGGCGGGACTCAAGCTCCTACGAGCAGTACTTC.

Ten or more counts support this clonotype. CDR3 DNA: TGTGCCAGCAGTTTCGGAGGGCAGGAGAACACTGAAGCTTTCTTT. Translated: CASSFGGQENTEAFF. V gene TRBV12-3 or TRBV12-4 combines with J gene TRBJ1-1; no reliable D call. This CDR3 comprises 15 residues. Deletions cut 3 bases from V and 1 base from J, with 12 bases between.

This clonotype came up many times. The chain has TRBV2 and TRBJ1-4, with D maybe TRBD1 (5 bases). V was pared by 5 bases and J by 0 bases, with 7 bases between. CDR1 SNHLY and CDR2 FYNNEI come from the germline V gene. This CDR3 has 14 amino acids. CDR3 loop: CASSRQTTNEKLFF. The CDR3 DNA reads TGTGCCAGCAGTCGACAGACAACTAATGAAAAACTGTTTTTT. Combining the CDR3 with reference TRBV2 and TRBJ1-4 gives the whole variable domain EPEVTQTPSHQVTQMGQEVILRCVPISNHLYFYWYRQILGQKVEFLVSFYNNEISEKSEIFDDQFSVERPDGSNFTLKIRSTKLEDSAMYFCASSRQTTNEKLFFGSGTQLSVL.

This clonotype showed up just a few times. The chain links TRBV27 to TRBJ2-3; 10 bases are shared with TRBD2. The CDR3 contains 20 residues. Germline V gene sequence: CDR1 MNHEY, CDR2 SMNVEV (reference sequence). V lost 4 bases, J lost 1 base, and 17 bases stayed unmatched. The CDR3 DNA is TGTGCCAGCAGTTCCTCTTCCCCCTCTCTAGCGGGAGTTCGCACAGATACGCAGTATTTT. Translating gives CASSSSSPSLAGVRTDTQYF.

This clonotype was seen ten or more times. The J gene is TRBJ2-7, the V gene TRBV2; 8 nucleotides match TRBD1. Germline assignment: CDR1 SNHLY and CDR2 FYNNEI. Germline trimming cut 7 bases from V and 2 bases from J; bases unmatched to any gene: 4. The CDR3 contains 13 residues. This CDR3 is CASIGQGPYEQYF. As DNA, the CDR3 is TGTGCCAGCATTGGACAGGGACCCTACGAGCAGTACTTC.

This clonotype was picked up a small number of times. This chain uses TRBV28 with TRBJ2-2; 8 bases are shared with TRBD2. There are 17 residues in the CDR3. J was trimmed by 5 bases and V by 5 bases; bases with no gene match: 13. Looked up from germline, CDR1 is MDHEN and CDR2 is SYDVKM. CDR3 nucleotide sequence: TGTGCCAGCAGTACCCAAGTACTAGCGGCGGTGACCGGGGAGCTGTTTTTT. Residues: CASSTQVLAAVTGELFF.

As concerns this clonotype: A junction end diverges from the germline sequence, so it may reflect a read error. The rearrangement joins TRBV3-1 to TRBJ2-7, with 7 bases matching TRBD2. The germline V gene encodes CDR1 LGHDT and CDR2 YNNKEL (reference sequence). CDR3 length: 15 residues. DNA for the CDR3: TGTGCCAGCAGCCAAGAGGCTAGCGGAATCTACGGGCAGTACTTC. It encodes CASSQEASGIYGQYF.

This clonotype was counted at least ten times. This chain uses TRBV28 with TRBJ1-2; the D is unclear. Trimming cost V 5 bases and J 4 bases, with 17 bases left between them. Germline V gene data show CDR1 as MDHEN and CDR2 as SYDVKM. CDR3 length: 15 amino acids. Here the CDR3 reads CASSLDRGRSYGYTF. CDR3 nucleotide sequence: TGTGCCAGCAGTCTGGATCGTGGGAGGAGCTATGGCTACACCTTC.

This clonotype was observed a few times. The J gene is TRBJ2-1, the V gene TRBV7-9, with D perhaps matching TRBD1 (5 bases). The CDR3 contains 13 residues. Germline CDR1 and CDR2: SEHNR and FQNEAQ (reference sequence). Trimming removed 1 base at V and 8 bases at J, with 9 bases between. CDR3 region: CASSLGGIDEQFF. The CDR3 DNA reads as TGTGCCAGCAGCTTAGGGGGCATCGATGAGCAGTTCTTC.

This chain links TRBV7-9 with TRBJ2-1; 8 bases map to TRBD2. The germline gives CDR1 SEHNR, CDR2 FQNEAQ (reference sequence). V lost 7 bases and J lost 5; bases outside the gene matches: 13. The CDR3 contains 16 residues. CDR3 sequence: CASISTRAGENNEQFF. The CDR3, as DNA: TGTGCCAGCATCAGCACCCGAGCGGGAGAGAACAATGAGCAGTTCTTC.